This TCR beta chain derives from a study of T cell changes during pregnancy in multiple sclerosis. The CDR3 is 14 amino acids. Trimming pared 4 bases from V and 0 bases from J, leaving 8 bases between. Germline V gene lookup returns CDR1 MNHEY and CDR2 SMNVEV (reference sequence). Repertoires were generated with immunoSEQ multiplex PCR, while TCRdb's copy carries only in-frame clones and drops some. The sample shows more than 60,000 clones, approximately 89% of them seen only once. This receptor was taken from a female donor with multiple sclerosis, enrolled in a pregnancy study. The genes are TRBV27 and TRBJ2-3; D remains unclear. Source: peripheral blood, taken in the second trimester of pregnancy. DNA for the CDR3: TGTGCCAGCAGTTGGGCCCAAAGCACAGATACGCAGTATTTT. This codes for CASSWAQSTDTQYF.